This T cell receptor beta chain was sequenced during a study of Graves' ophthalmopathy and Graves' hyperthyroidism. Whole-study results and caveats: Ophthalmopathy progression was predicted by the model at less than 71% sensitivity and less than 75% specificity.

Many counts were recorded for this clonotype. Antigen unknown. The study amplified TCR beta CDR3 regions using RNA transcripts. HTBI-primed first-round RT-PCR preceded second-round multiplex PCR. MiXCR, applied by TCRdb to the multiplex PCR reads, yields one record per CDR3 protein. Of some 520,000 distinct CDR3 sequences in the sample, roughly an eighth were seen once. CDR1 is SGHTA and CDR2 is FQGNSA in the germline V gene. The CDR3 runs 14 residues. Trimming took off 4 bases at V and 2 bases at J, with 12 bases between the two ends. Sequences were obtained from blood. The chain has TRBV7-2 and TRBJ2-7; a weak D match, TRBD2 (5 bases). This TCR derives from a woman aged 30 to 39 with Graves' ophthalmopathy. The CDR3 here is CASSSDYPPYEQYF. The CDR3 bases are TGTGCCAGCAGCTCCGACTACCCTCCCTACGAGCAGTACTTC.